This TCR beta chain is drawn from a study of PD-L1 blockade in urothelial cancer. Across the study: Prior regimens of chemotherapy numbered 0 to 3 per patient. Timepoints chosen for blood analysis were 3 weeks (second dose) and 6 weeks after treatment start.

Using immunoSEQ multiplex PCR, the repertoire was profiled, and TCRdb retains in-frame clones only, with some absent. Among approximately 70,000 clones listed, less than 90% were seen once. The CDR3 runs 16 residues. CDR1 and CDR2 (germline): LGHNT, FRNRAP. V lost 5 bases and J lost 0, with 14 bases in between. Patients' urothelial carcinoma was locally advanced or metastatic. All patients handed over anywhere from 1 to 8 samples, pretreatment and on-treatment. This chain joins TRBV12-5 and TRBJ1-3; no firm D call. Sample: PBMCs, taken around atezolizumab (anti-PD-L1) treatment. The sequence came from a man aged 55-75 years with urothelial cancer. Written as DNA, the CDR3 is TGTGCTAGTGGTCCTCCGACTGGGTTCTCTGGAAACACCATATATTTT. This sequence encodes CASGPPTGFSGNTIYF.